This T cell receptor (beta chain) was identified during a study of T-cell reconstitution after alpha-beta-depleted transplantation in children. This clonotype was counted many times. Library preparation (for TCRbeta) was performed with unique molecular identifiers. MiXCR, applied by TCRdb to the PCR reads, yields one record per CDR3 protein. The data show 490,000 or so distinct CDR3 sequences, around an eighth seen once. Germline CDR1 SGHRS, CDR2 YFSETQ. The CDR3 has 14 amino acids. V was pared by 4 bases and J by 2 bases, with 4 bases of the junction left unmatched. The source was PBMCs from the stem cell graft donor, collected from the stem cell graft. The chain links TRBV5-1 to TRBJ2-7, with TRBD1 identical over 9 bases. This TCR derives from a human donor who donated a stem cell graft to a child with combined immunodeficiency. The CDR3 region has the DNA TGCGCCAGCAGCAGGGGACAGGGACCCTACGAGCAGTACTTC. Amino acid sequence: CASSRGQGPYEQYF.